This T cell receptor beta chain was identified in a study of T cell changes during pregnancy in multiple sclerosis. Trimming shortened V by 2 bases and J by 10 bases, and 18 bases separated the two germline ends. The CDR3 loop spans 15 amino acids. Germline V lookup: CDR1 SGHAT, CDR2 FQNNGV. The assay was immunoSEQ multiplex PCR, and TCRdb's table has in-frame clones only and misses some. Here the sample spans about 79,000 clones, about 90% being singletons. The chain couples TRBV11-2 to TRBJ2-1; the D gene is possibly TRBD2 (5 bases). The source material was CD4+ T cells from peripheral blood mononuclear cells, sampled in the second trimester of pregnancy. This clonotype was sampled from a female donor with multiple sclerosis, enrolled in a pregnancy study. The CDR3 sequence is CASSLRTAAETEQFF. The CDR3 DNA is TGTGCCAGCAGCTTAAGGACGGCAGCGGAAACAGAGCAGTTCTTC.